This entry lists 18 T cell receptor beta chains sequenced from one sample in a study of blood T cell repertoires in COVID-19. TCRdb's table, derived via immunoSEQ multiplex PCR, lists solely in-frame clones and lacks some. The sample includes 250,000 to 300,000 clones, about 88% of them seen just once. Source material: peripheral blood. These receptors were obtained from a woman aged 55-69 years with acute or convalescent COVID-19.

The V and J genes are TRBV6-4 and TRBJ1-6; D may be TRBD1 (6 bases). Germline V gene sequence: CDR1 MRHNA, CDR2 SNTAGT. V was trimmed by 8 bases and J by 8 bases, leaving 19 bases between them. CDR3 length equals 15 residues. DNA for the CDR3: TGTGCCAGCTCCCTAAAATCCGCAGGGGATTCACCCCTCCACTTT. This encodes CASSLKSAGDSPLHF.

V gene TRBV5-6 combines with J gene TRBJ1-1; no firm D call. Looked up from germline, CDR1 is SGHDT and CDR2 is YYEEEE. There are 12 residues in the CDR3. The V gene lost 2 bases and the J gene lost 2 bases, with 4 bases spanning the gap. The CDR3 DNA reads TGTGCCAGCAGCTTTAGCAACACTGAAGCTTTCTTT. Translated, it gives CASSFSNTEAFF.

The chain is built from TRBV5-1 and TRBJ1-1; weak D call: TRBD1 (5 bases). The V gene lost 5 bases and the J gene lost 5 bases, with 19 bases spanning the gap. Germline lookup yields CDR1 SGHRS and CDR2 YFSETQ. The CDR3 has 15 residues. The CDR3: CASRQGRVEGTEAFF. CDR3 coding DNA: TGCGCCAGCAGGCAGGGCCGGGTCGAAGGGACTGAAGCTTTCTTT.

The V and J genes are TRBV29-1 and TRBJ2-5, with D perhaps TRBD1 (5 bases). The germline CDR1 and CDR2 sequences are SQVTM and ANQGSEA. The CDR3 length is 17 residues. Trimming pared 3 bases from V and 4 bases from J, leaving 24 bases between. CDR3 DNA sequence: TGCAGCGTTGAGTCCGGACATATGACCGGAACGGGAGAGACCCAGTACTTC. Translated, it gives CSVESGHMTGTGETQYF.

The J gene is TRBJ1-5, the V gene TRBV28, with TRBD1 matching 9 bases. Germline CDR1 is MDHEN and CDR2 is SYDVKM. The CDR3 sequence is 16 residues long. Trimming cost V 2 bases and J 7 bases; bases outside gene matches: 9. The CDR3 sequence: CASSLRGQGTGQPQHF. The CDR3, as DNA: TGTGCCAGCAGTTTACGCGGACAGGGGACGGGGCAGCCCCAGCATTTT. The full variable domain, with the rest looked up from reference TRBV28 and TRBJ1-5, is DVKVTQSSRYLVKRTGEKVFLECVQDMDHENMFWYRQDPGLGLRLIYFSYDVKMKEKGDIPEGYSVSREKKERFSLILESASTNQTSMYLCASSLRGQGTGQPQHFGDGTRLSIL.

J is TRBJ1-4 and V is TRBV19; D gene uncertain. Germline CDR1 reads LNHDA; CDR2 reads SQIVND (reference sequence). V lost 3 bases, J lost 2 bases, and 16 bases lay in between. The CDR3 spans 17 residues. The CDR3 spells CASSMRGVEATNEKLFF. The CDR3 DNA follows: TGTGCCAGTAGTATGCGCGGGGTAGAGGCGACTAATGAAAAACTGTTTTTT.

This clone was observed a few times. This chain connects TRBV27 to TRBJ2-7, with 8 bases matching TRBD2. The germline CDR1 and CDR2 sequences are MNHEY and SMNVEV (reference sequence). CDR3 length: 12 residues. The V and J ends lost 6 bases and 7 bases, in that order; junction bases with no gene match: 5. The CDR3: CASSDLAGEQYF. The CDR3 nucleotides are TGTGCCAGCAGCGACTTAGCGGGGGAGCAGTACTTC.

This chain joins TRBV6-5 and TRBJ1-2; 7 bases map to TRBD1. The germline gives CDR1 MNHEY, CDR2 SVGAGI. V gave up 6 bases and J gave up 0 bases; unmatched junction bases: 4. The CDR3 is made up of 14 amino acids. The CDR3 nucleotides are TGTGCCAGCAGGAGACAGGGCTCTAACTATGGCTACACCTTC. This encodes CASRRQGSNYGYTF.

The chain couples TRBV5-5 to TRBJ2-3; 14 nucleotides agree with TRBD2. Germline V lookup: CDR1 SGHKS, CDR2 YYEKEE (reference sequence). The junction had 14 bases not matched to a gene; V was cut back by 4 bases and J by 4 bases. CDR3 length: 19 amino acids. The CDR3 coding sequence is TGTGCCAGCAGCAGAATCACCGGGACTAGCGGGAGTGTGGCAGATACGCAGTATTTT. Amino acids: CASSRITGTSGSVADTQYF.

V is TRBV2 and J is TRBJ2-2; no clear D. V was clipped by 2 bases and J by 2 bases, with 9 bases between them. Germline CDR1 and CDR2: SNHLY and FYNNEI. The CDR3 runs 15 residues. The CDR3 region has the DNA TGTGCCAGCAGTGAAACTGCTATTAACACCGGGGAGCTGTTTTTT. Translating gives CASSETAINTGELFF.

CDR3 amino acids: CASSQDRDRSYEQYF. CDR3 DNA sequence: TGTGCCAGCAGCCAAGATCGGGACAGGTCCTACGAGCAGTACTTC. The chain carries TRBV4-2 and TRBJ2-7, with TRBD1 matching 8 bases. Looked up from germline, CDR1 is LGHNA and CDR2 is YNFKEQ. J gave up 1 base and V 0 bases, and 2 bases lay outside the gene matches. The CDR3 is 15 residues long.

The chain combines TRBV10-3 with TRBJ1-1, with D possibly matching TRBD1 (6 bases). CDR3 length equals 16 residues. The V end was cut by 7 bases, the J end by 2 bases, with 20 bases between. Germline CDR1 ENHRY, CDR2 SYGVKD. The CDR3 loop is CAITPGGAGFNTEAFF. DNA of the CDR3: TGTGCCATCACCCCCGGGGGGGCTGGATTTAACACTGAAGCTTTCTTT.

The chain employs TRBV3-1 (or the pseudogene TRBV3-2) and TRBJ2-2, with 14 bases fitting TRBD2. After removal of 6 bases from V and 6 bases from J, the junction contained 6 bases not matched to a gene. The germline CDR1 and CDR2 sequences are LGHDT and YNNKEL (reference sequence). The CDR3 runs 16 residues. As DNA, the CDR3 is TGTGCCAGCAGACCCCCGGGACTAGCGGGAGCCGGGGAGCTGTTTTTT. Protein product: CASRPPGLAGAGELFF.

A word on this clone: Within the sample, other DNA sequences also encode this same CDR3. V is TRBV5-1 and J is TRBJ2-7; 7 nucleotides align to TRBD2. This CDR3 spans 14 amino acids. V dropped 0 bases and J dropped 3; count of bases not matched to a gene: 3. Germline V lookup: CDR1 SGHRS, CDR2 YFSETQ. The CDR3 sequence is CASSLAGGDYEQYF. The DNA of the CDR3 is TGCGCCAGCAGCTTGGCGGGAGGAGACTACGAGCAGTACTTC.

The CDR3 sequence: CASSPRVGRAYNEQFF. DNA for the CDR3: TGTGCCAGCAGCCCCCGAGTAGGCAGGGCCTACAATGAGCAGTTCTTC. J is TRBJ2-1 and V is TRBV27; possible D gene TRBD1, 5 bases. Trimming stripped 6 bases from V and 2 bases from J, with 17 bases between. CDR1 is MNHEY and CDR2 is SMNVEV in the germline V gene (reference sequence). The CDR3 covers 16 residues.

This clone has just one count. The rearrangement links TRBV24-1 to TRBJ2-1; a possible D gene is TRBD2 (6 bases). The ends were cut back, 3 bases at V and 7 bases at J, with 15 bases in the middle. The CDR3 contains 15 residues. Germline loops: CDR1 KGHDR, CDR2 SFDVKD. The CDR3 here is CATSDPGLPWNEQFF. In DNA, the CDR3 is TGTGCCACCAGTGATCCTGGACTACCGTGGAATGAGCAGTTCTTC.

The V and J genes are TRBV28 and TRBJ2-2; possibly TRBD2 for D (7 bases). CDR1 is MDHEN and CDR2 is SYDVKM in the germline V gene. V was cut by 6 bases and J by 5 bases, with 16 bases left in between. The CDR3 loop spans 15 amino acids. The CDR3 region is CASSLGGARTGELFF. As DNA, the CDR3 is TGTGCCAGCAGCCTAGGGGGGGCGCGAACCGGGGAGCTGTTTTTT.

The chain employs TRBV12-3 or TRBV12-4 and TRBJ2-7, with D possibly TRBD1 on 5 matching bases. V dropped 5 bases and J dropped 8 bases, with 10 bases sitting between them. CDR3 length equals 11 residues. CDR3 sequence (DNA): TGTGCCAGCAGTACGCAGGGCCAGCAGTACTTC. This gives the protein CASSTQGQQYF.